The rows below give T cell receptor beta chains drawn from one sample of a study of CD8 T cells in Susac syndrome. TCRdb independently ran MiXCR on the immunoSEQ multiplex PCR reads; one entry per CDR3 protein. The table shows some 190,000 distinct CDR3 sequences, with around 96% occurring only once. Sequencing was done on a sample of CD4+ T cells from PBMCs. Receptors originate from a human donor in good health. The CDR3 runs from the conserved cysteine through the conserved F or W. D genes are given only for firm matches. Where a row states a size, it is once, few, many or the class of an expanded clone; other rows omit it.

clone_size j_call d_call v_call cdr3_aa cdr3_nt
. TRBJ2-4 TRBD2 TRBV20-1 CSARLAVLQYF TGCAGTGCTAGACTAGCGGTCCTTCAGTACTTC
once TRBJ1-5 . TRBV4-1 CASSRSGDSNQPQHF TGCGCCAGCAGCCGATCGGGCGATAGCAATCAGCCCCAGCATTTT
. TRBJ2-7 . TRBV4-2 CASSQDGNYEQYF TGTGCCAGCAGCCAAGACGGCAACTACGAGCAGTACTTC
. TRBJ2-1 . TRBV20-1 CSARMDGNEQFF TGCAGTGCTAGGATGGACGGTAATGAGCAGTTCTTC
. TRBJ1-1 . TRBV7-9 CASSLGLLTEAFF TGTGCCAGCAGCCTCGGACTCCTCACTGAAGCTTTCTTT
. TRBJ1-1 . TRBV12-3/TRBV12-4 CASSLQNTEAFF TGTGCCAGCAGTTTACAGAACACTGAAGCTTTCTTT
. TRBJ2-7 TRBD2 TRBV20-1 CSAHDPSGDSYEQYF TGCAGTGCTCATGACCCTAGCGGAGACTCCTACGAGCAGTACTTC
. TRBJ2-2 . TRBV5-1 CASSFGANTGELFF TGCGCCAGCAGCTTTGGGGCCAACACCGGGGAGCTGTTTTTT
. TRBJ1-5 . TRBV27 CASSPYIRIGGNQPQHF TGTGCCAGCAGTCCGTACATCCGAATTGGGGGCAATCAGCCCCAGCATTTT
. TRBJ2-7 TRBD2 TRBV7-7 CASSAGLAETYEQYF TGTGCTAGCAGCGCGGGACTAGCGGAAACCTACGAGCAGTACTTC
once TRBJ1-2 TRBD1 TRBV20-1 CSATGTGSGYTF TGCAGTGCAACTGGGACAGGGAGTGGCTACACCTTC
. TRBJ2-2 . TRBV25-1 CASSERSPIGTGELFF TGTGCCAGCAGTGAAAGGTCTCCTATCGGCACCGGGGAGCTGTTTTTT
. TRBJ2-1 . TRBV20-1 CSARGGTGYEQFF TGCAGTGCTAGAGGCGGGACGGGCTATGAGCAGTTCTTC
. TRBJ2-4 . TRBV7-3 CASSLTSKNIQYF TGTGCCAGCAGCTTAACGTCCAAAAACATTCAGTACTTC
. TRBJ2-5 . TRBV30 CAWSVRGVGGETQYF TGTGCCTGGAGTGTACGGGGCGTAGGGGGAGAGACCCAGTACTTC
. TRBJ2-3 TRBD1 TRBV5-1 CASSTNRGLSTDTQYF TGCGCCAGCAGCACCAACAGGGGATTAAGCACAGATACGCAGTATTTT
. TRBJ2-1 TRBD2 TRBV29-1 CSADRTSGRGEQFF TGCAGCGCCGACAGAACTAGCGGGAGGGGTGAGCAGTTCTTC
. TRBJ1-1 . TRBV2 CASSEFRNTEAFF TGTGCCAGCAGTGAATTTAGGAACACTGAAGCTTTCTTT
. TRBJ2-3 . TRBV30 CAWSVATDTQYF TGTGCCTGGAGTGTGGCGACAGATACGCAGTATTTT
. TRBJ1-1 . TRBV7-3 CASSQGHSNTEAFF TGTGCCAGCAGCCAGGGACATTCGAACACTGAAGCTTTCTTT
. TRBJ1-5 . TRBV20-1 CSARRRQSYQPQHF TGCAGTGCTAGAAGACGACAGTCGTATCAGCCCCAGCATTTT
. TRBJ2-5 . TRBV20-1 CSARQLETQYF TGCAGTGCTAGACAGCTGGAGACCCAGTACTTC
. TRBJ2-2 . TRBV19 CASSTRQYPNTGELFF TGTGCCAGTAGTACACGACAGTACCCGAACACCGGGGAGCTGTTTTTT
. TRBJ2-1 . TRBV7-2 CASSLTAGSPFF TGTGCCAGCAGCTTAACGGCAGGGAGCCCGTTCTTC
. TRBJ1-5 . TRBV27 CASSSGQFGNQPQHF TGTGCCAGCAGTTCCGGACAGTTCGGCAATCAGCCCCAGCATTTT
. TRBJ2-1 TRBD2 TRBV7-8 CASSSTSGGNEQFF TGTGCCAGCAGCTCCACTAGCGGGGGCAATGAGCAGTTCTTC
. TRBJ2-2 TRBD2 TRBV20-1 CSTLQREFRDGELFF TGCAGTACCCTGCAGCGGGAGTTCAGAGACGGGGAGCTGTTTTTT
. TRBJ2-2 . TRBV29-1 CSVDESGAGELFF TGCAGCGTTGATGAGTCGGGCGCCGGGGAGCTGTTTTTT
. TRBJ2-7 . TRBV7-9 CASSSYRASSYEQYF TGTGCCAGCAGCTCTTACAGGGCGAGCTCCTACGAGCAGTACTTC
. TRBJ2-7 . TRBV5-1 CASSLESGSYEQYF TGCGCCAGCAGCTTGGAGTCTGGCTCCTACGAGCAGTACTTC
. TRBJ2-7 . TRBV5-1 CASSWGHSSYEQYF TGCGCCAGCAGCTGGGGACACAGCTCCTACGAGCAGTACTTC
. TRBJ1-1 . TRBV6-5 CASSYSNRNTEAFF TGTGCCAGCAGTTACTCGAACAGGAACACTGAAGCTTTCTTT
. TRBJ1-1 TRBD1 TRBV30 CAWRRQGTEAFF TGTGCCTGGAGGCGACAGGGGACTGAAGCTTTCTTT
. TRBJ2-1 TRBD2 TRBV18 CATTLAGGYSYNEQFF TGTGCCACTACTTTAGCGGGAGGGTACTCCTACAATGAGCAGTTCTTC
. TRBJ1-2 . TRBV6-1 CASSGWQNYGYTF TGTGCCAGCAGTGGTTGGCAGAACTATGGCTACACCTTC
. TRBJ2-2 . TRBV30 CAWSEQGYAGELFF TGTGCCTGGAGCGAACAGGGTTACGCCGGGGAGCTGTTTTTT
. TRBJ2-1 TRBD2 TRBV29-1 CSVEKPGLDNEQFF TGCAGCGTTGAGAAACCGGGACTAGACAATGAGCAGTTCTTC
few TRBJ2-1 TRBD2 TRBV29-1 CSVRTGLAGGDEQFF TGCAGCGTGAGAACTGGGCTAGCGGGGGGCGATGAGCAGTTCTTC
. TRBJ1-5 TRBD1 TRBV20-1 CSAHHRGQGGGQPQHF TGCAGTGCGCACCACAGGGGACAGGGAGGAGGGCAGCCCCAGCATTTT
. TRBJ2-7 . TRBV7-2 CASSYDGGSYEQYF TGTGCCAGCAGCTACGACGGTGGCTCCTACGAGCAGTACTTC
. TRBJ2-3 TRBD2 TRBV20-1 CSASALAGVDTQYF TGCAGTGCTAGTGCTCTAGCGGGAGTAGATACGCAGTATTTT
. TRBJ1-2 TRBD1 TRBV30 CAWSGDRGLVGYTF TGTGCCTGGAGTGGGGACAGGGGTTTGGTTGGCTACACCTTC
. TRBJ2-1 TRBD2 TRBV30 CAWSVGLASNEQFF TGTGCCTGGAGTGTAGGACTAGCAAGCAATGAGCAGTTCTTC
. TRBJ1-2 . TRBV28 CASSLPGGSYGYTF TGTGCCAGCAGCCTCCCCGGGGGATCCTATGGCTACACCTTC
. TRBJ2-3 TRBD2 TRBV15 CATSREAGGRGTDTQYF TGTGCCACCAGCAGAGAAGCGGGAGGTCGGGGCACAGATACGCAGTATTTT
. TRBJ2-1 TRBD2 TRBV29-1 CSVEARTSGGMMFF TGCAGCGTTGAAGCCCGGACTAGCGGGGGCATGATGTTCTTC
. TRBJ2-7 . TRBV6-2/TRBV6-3 CASSYSEGIEQYF TGTGCCAGCAGTTACTCAGAGGGGATCGAGCAGTACTTC
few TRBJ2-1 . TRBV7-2 CASGFGEQFF TGTGCCAGCGGCTTCGGTGAGCAGTTCTTC
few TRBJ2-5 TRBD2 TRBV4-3 CASSQTGGETQYF TGCGCCAGCAGCCAAACGGGAGGAGAGACCCAGTACTTC
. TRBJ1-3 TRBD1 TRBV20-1 CSARPFKGAGNTIYF TGCAGTGCTAGACCCTTTAAGGGGGCCGGAAACACCATATATTTT
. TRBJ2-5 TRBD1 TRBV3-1 CASSKGTGDQETQYF TGTGCCAGCAGCAAAGGGACAGGGGATCAAGAGACCCAGTACTTC
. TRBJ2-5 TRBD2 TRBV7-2 CASTPQSGRTETQYF TGTGCCAGCACCCCCCAAAGCGGGAGAACAGAGACCCAGTACTTC
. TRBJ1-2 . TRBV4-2 CASSQKTYGYTF TGTGCCAGCAGCCAAAAAACCTATGGCTACACCTTC
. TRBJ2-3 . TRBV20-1 CSATTGSDTQYF TGCAGTGCTACGACGGGATCAGATACGCAGTATTTT